This T cell receptor (beta chain) originates from a study of blood T cell repertoires in COVID-19. About the study: Sources were T cells, B-cell-depleted T cells, or PBMCs; the material itself was cDNA or gDNA.

Study processing details: Reference gene primer amplification yielded estimated nucleated cell counts. Sequenced by immunoSEQ multiplex PCR; TCRdb stores in-frame clones only, minus some. That table supplies the V and J calls and clone size; D and trimming were determined from the DNA. Among just under 50,000 clones, 75% to 85% were seen once, and the ten largest hold 6% to 9%. This clone has only a few counts. The CDR3 runs 15 residues. CDR1 and CDR2 (germline): SGHKS, YYEKEE (reference sequence). Trimming at V came to 0 bases and at J to 4 bases, leaving 2 bases not matched to a gene. This clonotype was obtained from a human donor in a cohort sampled during active COVID-19. The chain has TRBV5-5 and TRBJ2-1, with 9 bases identical to TRBD1. What was sequenced was peripheral blood. The CDR3 sequence: CASSLDGQGYNEQFF. The CDR3 DNA reads TGTGCCAGCAGCTTGGATGGACAGGGGTACAATGAGCAGTTCTTC.